The 17 T cell receptor beta chains presented below share a single source sample, sequenced in a study of siplizumab effects on memory and regulatory T cells. TCRdb's copy holds only in-frame clones and misses some; the assay was immunoSEQ multiplex PCR. The sample gives 80,000 to 130,000 clones, more than 90% of which show up once; around 2.6% is in the top ten. Material: CD4+ T cells sorted from blood. These receptors originate from a human donor in good health. Some clones in this sample may be carry-over from other donors' samples.

This clone is a singleton in its sample. The chain combines TRBV5-4 with TRBJ1-1; D unclear. Between the trimmed V and J ends, which lost 4 bases and 4 bases, there was a span of 8 bases. CDR1 and CDR2 (germline): SGHNT, YYREEE (reference sequence). There are 12 residues in the CDR3. CDR3 DNA sequence: TGTGCCAGCAGCGCATGGACCACTGAAGCTTTCTTT. Translated, it gives CASSAWTTEAFF.

The chain links TRBV7-6 to TRBJ2-1, with 10 nucleotides matching TRBD2. V lost 3 bases, J lost 4 bases, and 3 bases stayed unmatched. The CDR3 totals 15 residues. Germline CDR1 SGHVS, CDR2 FNYEAQ. This chain's CDR3 is CASSFGSGGYNEQFF. The CDR3 region has the DNA TGTGCCAGCAGCTTCGGTAGCGGGGGGTACAATGAGCAGTTCTTC.

The chain carries TRBV28 and TRBJ2-7; the match to TRBD2 covers 11 bases. Germline V gene data show CDR1 as MDHEN and CDR2 as SYDVKM. V was pared by 0 bases and J by 2 bases, with 0 bases of the junction left unmatched. The CDR3 length is 15 residues. The CDR3 nucleotides read TGTGCCAGCAGTTTATGGACTAGCGGGACCTACGAGCAGTACTTC. It specifies CASSLWTSGTYEQYF.

The CDR3 loop reads CASSLPQGAGELFF. The DNA for the CDR3 is TGTGCCAGCAGCTTACCTCAGGGGGCCGGGGAGCTGTTTTTT. The chain uses TRBV7-9 and TRBJ2-2, with 7 bases that match TRBD1. CDR1 and CDR2 from the germline V gene are SEHNR and FQNEAQ (reference sequence). The CDR3 consists of 14 residues. V trimming: 2 bases; J trimming: 6 bases; junction bases outside the gene matches: 3.

The count of this clone is one. This chain joins TRBV2 and TRBJ2-5; D is undetermined. The CDR3 contains 13 residues. Looked up from germline, CDR1 is SNHLY and CDR2 is FYNNEI. The ends were cut back, 6 bases at V and 5 bases at J, with 13 bases in the middle. The CDR3 protein is CASRFPRSETQYF. Written as DNA, the CDR3 is TGTGCCAGCAGGTTCCCGCGTTCGGAGACCCAGTACTTC.

This clone has more than one count but fewer than ten. The V call is TRBV29-1, the J call TRBJ1-2; no firm D call. This CDR3 spans 14 amino acids. Trimming removed 3 bases at V and 4 bases at J, with 15 bases between. The V gene's germline CDR1 is SQVTM and CDR2 ANQGSEA. The CDR3 bases are TGCAGCGTTGATTTAGGGAATGCGGTCTATGGCTACACCTTC. Encoded protein: CSVDLGNAVYGYTF.

This rearrangement joins TRBV7-3 to TRBJ2-1; D might be TRBD2 (5 bases). The CDR3 spans 12 residues. Germline assignment: CDR1 SGHTA and CDR2 FQGTGA. With 5 bases removed from V and 8 bases from J, the gap between germline ends came to 10 bases. The CDR3 DNA reads as TGTGCCAGCAGCAGGGTCGGGGATGAGCAGTTCTTC. Protein: CASSRVGDEQFF.

The chain carries TRBV18 and TRBJ1-4; D call uncertain. Looked up from germline, CDR1 is KGHSH and CDR2 is LQKENI. The CDR3 contains 14 residues. V shed 6 bases and J shed 0 bases, with 8 bases lying between them. The CDR3 sequence is CASSLVATNEKLFF. The CDR3 nucleotides read TGTGCCAGCTCGCTAGTTGCAACTAATGAAAAACTGTTTTTT. The variable domain in full, completed from reference TRBV18 and TRBJ1-4, reads NAGVMQNPRHLVRRRGQEARLRCSPMKGHSHVYWYRQLPEEGLKFMVYLQKENIIDESGMPKERFSAEFPKEGPSILRIQQVVRGDSAAYFCASSLVATNEKLFFGSGTQLSVL.

This chain connects TRBV18 to TRBJ2-7, with D uncertain. Trimming removed 1 base at V and 5 bases at J, with 9 bases between. Per the germline V gene, CDR1 is KGHSH and CDR2 is LQKENI. The CDR3 contains 13 residues. CDR3 amino acids: CASSPRSDDEQYF. The CDR3 coding sequence is TGTGCCAGCTCACCACGTTCTGACGACGAGCAGTACTTC.

This clone was detected once. The rearrangement links TRBV11-2 to TRBJ2-7; D is uncertain. The germline CDR1 and CDR2 sequences are SGHAT and FQNNGV. Trimming took 4 bases from V and 5 from J, leaving 12 bases between them. CDR3 length equals 13 residues. The CDR3 protein is CASSSTGRDEQYF. The CDR3 DNA follows: TGTGCCAGCAGCTCAACCGGACGAGACGAGCAGTACTTC.

The rearrangement uses TRBV28 and TRBJ2-5, with D possibly being TRBD1 or TRBD2 (5 bases each). V was shortened by 1 base and J by 4 bases, with 7 bases between the two germline ends. CDR3 length equals 13 residues. Per germline, CDR1 MDHEN and CDR2 SYDVKM. CDR3 in amino acids: CASSLLRGETQYF. For the CDR3, the DNA is TGTGCCAGCAGTTTATTGAGGGGAGAGACCCAGTACTTC.

V gene TRBV30 combines with J gene TRBJ2-1, with TRBD1 matching 9 bases. Germline V gene data show CDR1 as GTSNPN and CDR2 as SVGIG (reference sequence). The trim removed 3 bases at V and 8 bases at J, leaving 11 bases unmatched. The CDR3 runs to 15 residues. The CDR3 spells CAWRVWDRVSDEQFF. The CDR3 nucleotides are TGTGCCTGGAGGGTATGGGACAGGGTATCCGATGAGCAGTTCTTC.

The rearrangement links TRBV2 to TRBJ1-3, with TRBD1 identical over 7 bases. CDR1 is SNHLY and CDR2 is FYNNEI in the germline V gene. This CDR3 contains 15 residues. Trimming removed 4 bases from V and 3 bases from J; junction bases left unmatched: 6. CDR3 residues: CASSGGGTVGNTIYF. The CDR3 DNA is TGTGCCAGCAGTGGTGGGGGGACAGTTGGAAACACCATATATTTT.

The rearrangement uses TRBV28 and TRBJ1-1; the D is unclear. Germline V gene sequence: CDR1 MDHEN, CDR2 SYDVKM. V was cut by 7 bases and J by 5 bases, with 14 bases left in between. The CDR3 is 13 residues long. This CDR3 is CASTSALGTEAFF. In DNA, the CDR3 is TGTGCCAGCACAAGTGCTTTAGGGACTGAAGCTTTCTTT. Combining the CDR3 with reference TRBV28 and TRBJ1-1 gives the whole variable domain DVKVTQSSRYLVKRTGEKVFLECVQDMDHENMFWYRQDPGLGLRLIYFSYDVKMKEKGDIPEGYSVSREKKERFSLILESASTNQTSMYLCASTSALGTEAFFGQGTRLTVV.

The chain couples TRBV7-3 to TRBJ2-2; the D gene could be TRBD1 or TRBD2 (5 bases each). This CDR3 contains 17 residues. Germline-derived CDR1 and CDR2 are SGHTA and FQGTGA. Deletions cut 4 bases from V and 0 bases from J, with 15 bases between. DNA for the CDR3: TGTGCCAGCAGCTCCCTGGGGGACCACTCGAACACCGGGGAGCTGTTTTTT. This translates into CASSSLGDHSNTGELFF. The variable domain in full, with the rest retrieved from reference TRBV7-3 and TRBJ2-2, is GAGVSQTPSNKVTEKGKYVELRCDPISGHTALYWYRQSLGQGPEFLIYFQGTGAADDSGLPNDRFFAVRPEGSVSTLKIQRTERGDSAVYLCASSSLGDHSNTGELFFGEGSRLTVL.

The V call is TRBV12-5, the J call TRBJ1-1; 7 positions agree with TRBD1. CDR3 length equals 12 residues. Trimming removed 6 bases from V and 5 bases from J; junction bases left unmatched: 3. The V gene's germline CDR1 is LGHNT and CDR2 FRNRAP. The CDR3, as DNA: TGTGCTAGTGGCCTGACAGGGACTGAAGCTTTCTTT. Amino acids: CASGLTGTEAFF.

The chain uses TRBV4-2 and TRBJ2-7; 10 nucleotides line up with TRBD2. The germline CDR1 and CDR2 sequences are LGHNA and YNFKEQ. The CDR3 is 19 amino acids. V lost 3 bases to trimming and J lost 6 bases; unmatched junction nucleotides: 20. The CDR3 here is CASSQSPPSGSSGSGEQYF. CDR3 DNA sequence: TGTGCCAGCAGCCAGTCCCCTCCCTCGGGGTCTAGCGGGAGCGGCGAGCAGTACTTC.